The 24 T cell receptor beta chains in this list originate from one sample, sequenced in a study of T cell repertoires in cytomegalovirus infection. TCRdb re-called the reads through MiXCR, storing one row per CDR3 protein. Altogether about 260,000 distinct CDR3 sequences are present, approximately 15% being singletons, with the ten largest covering roughly 8.9%. The sequenced sample was PBMCs. Every receptor here comes from a human donor in good health (CMV status not recorded). Some clones in this sample may be carry-over from other donors' samples.

Only a few counts were recorded for this clonotype. V is TRBV4-3 and J is TRBJ2-1, with 9 positions matching TRBD2. The germline gives CDR1 LGHNA, CDR2 YSLEER. The length of the CDR3 is 16 residues. V was pared by 4 bases and J by 9 bases, with 13 bases of the junction left unmatched. Written as DNA, the CDR3 is TGCGCCAGCAGCCTGGGAGCCGTAGCGGGAGTTCGTGAGCAGTTCTTC. Translating it yields CASSLGAVAGVREQFF.

This clonotype was observed at least ten times. V and J are TRBV28 and TRBJ2-2; D gene unclear. Germline-derived CDR1 and CDR2 are MDHEN and SYDVKM. V dropped 5 bases and J dropped 7 bases, with 8 bases sitting between them. This CDR3 is 12 amino acids long. The CDR3 loop is CASSHGGGELFF. The CDR3 nucleotides read TGTGCCAGCAGTCATGGTGGCGGGGAGCTGTTTTTT.

This clonotype has only a few counts. The CDR3 DNA follows: TGTGCCAGCTGGGGCGAACGAGGTGAAAAACTGTTTTTT. As protein: CASWGERGEKLFF. The chain has TRBV6-6 and TRBJ1-4; maybe TRBD1 (5 bases). The ends were cut back, 8 bases at V and 7 bases at J, with 14 bases in the middle. Germline values: CDR1 MNHNY, CDR2 SVGAGI (reference sequence). This CDR3 contains 13 residues.

This clonotype appeared many times. The J gene is TRBJ2-7, the V gene TRBV27; D may be TRBD2 (5 bases). The CDR3 covers 16 residues. CDR1 MNHEY and CDR2 SMNVEV come from the germline V gene (reference sequence). V shed 6 bases and J shed 2 bases, with 20 bases lying between them. As DNA, the CDR3 is TGTGCCAGCAGCCGCGTGGCAGGAGCCGGGACCTACGAGCAGTACGTC. The encoded protein is CASSRVAGAGTYEQYV.

This clonotype was counted at least ten times. The chain carries TRBV5-6 and TRBJ1-1; 7 bases align to TRBD1. J was trimmed by 10 bases and V by 4 bases; bases with no gene match: 7. Germline CDR1 and CDR2: SGHDT and YYEEEE. The CDR3 consists of 12 residues. The CDR3 region is CASSLQGIGAFF. CDR3 nucleotide sequence: TGTGCCAGCAGCCTACAGGGGATTGGAGCTTTCTTT.

V is TRBV7-2 and J is TRBJ1-1; D is uncertain. The CDR3 is made up of 15 amino acids. Germline V gene sequence: CDR1 SGHTA, CDR2 FQGNSA. The germline V and J ends were trimmed by 1 base and 1 base, with 10 bases remaining between them. CDR3 region: CASSLDGSRNTEAFF. As DNA, the CDR3 is TGTGCCAGCAGCTTAGACGGCAGCCGGAACACTGAAGCTTTCTTT.

This clonotype was detected a few times. The V and J genes are TRBV29-1 and TRBJ1-2; 8 bases fit TRBD1. The V segment lost 8 bases and the J segment 4 bases; nucleotides outside the gene matches: 3. Germline V gene sequence: CDR1 SQVTM, CDR2 ANQGSEA. CDR3 length: 11 amino acids. CDR3 sequence: CSTGQGYGYTF. The DNA for the CDR3 is TGCAGCACCGGACAGGGCTATGGCTACACCTTC.

This clonotype was detected only a few times. This sequence joins TRBV10-3 and TRBJ2-7; weak D call: TRBD1 (6 bases). This CDR3 is 14 amino acids long. V lost 3 bases and J lost 3, with 12 bases in between. Germline V lookup: CDR1 ENHRY, CDR2 SYGVKD. CDR3 in amino acids: CAISDGQPNYEQYF. The CDR3 coding sequence is TGTGCCATCAGTGATGGACAGCCCAACTACGAGCAGTACTTC.

This chain connects TRBV14 to TRBJ1-4; D is unresolved. CDR3 length: 15 residues. V lost 0 bases, J lost 0 bases, and 5 bases lay in between. Germline V gene data show CDR1 as SGHDN and CDR2 as FVKESK. The CDR3 sequence is CASSQDGATNEKLFF. DNA for the CDR3: TGTGCCAGCAGCCAAGACGGGGCAACTAATGAAAAACTGTTTTTT.

Many counts were recorded for this clonotype. The chain employs TRBV7-8 and TRBJ2-1; the match to TRBD2 covers 8 bases. There are 14 residues in the CDR3. The V segment lost 5 bases and the J segment 9 bases; nucleotides outside the gene matches: 9. Germline assignment: CDR1 SGHVS and CDR2 FQNEAQ. DNA of the CDR3: TGTGCCAGCAGCCCCCCGGGACTAGGGGGTGAGCAGTTCTTC. Its translation: CASSPPGLGGEQFF.

The V call is TRBV7-9, the J call TRBJ2-3; possible D gene TRBD2, 7 bases. The germline V gene has CDR1 SEHNR and CDR2 FQNEAQ (reference sequence). The germline V and J ends were trimmed by 3 bases and 1 base, with 20 bases remaining between them. The CDR3 is 18 amino acids. This chain's CDR3 is CASSFRLAGAAGTDTQYF. The CDR3 coding sequence is TGTGCCAGCAGCTTCCGCTTGGCGGGGGCGGCGGGCACAGATACGCAGTATTTT.

This clonotype has just a few counts. The chain recombines TRBV28 with TRBJ2-5, with D possibly matching TRBD1 (5 bases). This CDR3 contains 13 residues. The germline V gene has CDR1 MDHEN and CDR2 SYDVKM. Trimming cost V 3 bases and J 3 bases, with 8 bases left between them. The CDR3 DNA is TGTGCCAGCAGTTTGGGGCGCAAAGAGACCCAGTACTTC. Its translation: CASSLGRKETQYF.

This clonotype was detected many times. J is TRBJ1-4 and V is TRBV12-3 or TRBV12-4, with TRBD1 identical over 9 bases. The V and J ends lost 6 bases and 8 bases, in that order; junction bases with no gene match: 10. There are 15 residues in the CDR3. The CDR3 region has the DNA TGTGCCAGCAGGGCATCGGGACAGGGTGGAGAAAAACTGTTTTTT. It is translated as CASRASGQGGEKLFF.

This clonotype was observed a handful of times. J is TRBJ2-1 and V is TRBV7-9; TRBD2 agrees at 12 bases. CDR3 size: 16 residues. The germline V gene encodes CDR1 SEHNR and CDR2 FQNEAQ (reference sequence). With V trimmed by 2 bases and J by 2 bases, 1 base remained unmatched. DNA of the CDR3: TGTGCCAGCAGCTTAAGGACTAGCGGGGCCTACAATGAGCAGTTCTTC. Protein: CASSLRTSGAYNEQFF.

V and J are TRBV19 and TRBJ2-1, with 9 bases aligning to TRBD1. In germline, CDR1 is LNHDA, CDR2 SQIVND (reference sequence). Trimming took 3 bases from V and 8 from J; bases not matched to a gene: 2. The CDR3 covers 13 residues. CDR3 DNA: TGTGCCAGTAGTATGGGACAGGGAGATGAGCAGTTCTTC. Translating it yields CASSMGQGDEQFF.

The chain carries TRBV10-2 and TRBJ2-2; D unresolved. CDR1 is WSHSY, CDR2 SAAADI, per germline. The CDR3 is 13 amino acids. Trimming left V 5 bases short and J 5 bases short, with 9 bases between. The CDR3 sequence: CASSRTATGELFF. The CDR3 DNA reads TGCGCCAGCAGTAGGACGGCAACCGGGGAGCTGTTTTTT.

This clonotype was detected only a few times. The V call is TRBV28, the J call TRBJ2-1, with 12 bases matching TRBD2. The junction had 10 bases not matched to a gene; V was cut back by 3 bases and J by 7 bases. The CDR3 totals 17 residues. The germline gives CDR1 MDHEN, CDR2 SYDVKM. CDR3 bases: TGTGCCAGCAGTTTCACTAGCGGGAGGTTAGGTCGGAATGAGCAGTTCTTC. Encoded protein: CASSFTSGRLGRNEQFF. Filled out from reference TRBV28 and TRBJ2-1, the complete variable domain reads DVKVTQSSRYLVKRTGEKVFLECVQDMDHENMFWYRQDPGLGLRLIYFSYDVKMKEKGDIPEGYSVSREKKERFSLILESASTNQTSMYLCASSFTSGRLGRNEQFFGPGTRLTVL.

This clonotype was seen at least ten times. The chain links TRBV28 to TRBJ2-7; D is possibly TRBD2 (7 bases). With 5 bases removed from V and 5 bases from J, the gap between germline ends came to 16 bases. The CDR3 runs to 14 residues. The germline CDR1 and CDR2 sequences are MDHEN and SYDVKM. The CDR3 reads CASSRGGLRHEQYF. The CDR3 DNA sequence: TGTGCCAGCAGTAGGGGGGGACTACGGCACGAGCAGTACTTC.

This clonotype showed up just a few times. V is TRBV20-1 and J is TRBJ1-5; weak D call: TRBD1 (6 bases). Per the germline V gene, CDR1 is DFQATT and CDR2 is SNEGSKA (reference sequence). With 5 bases removed from V and 5 bases from J, the gap between germline ends came to 10 bases. This CDR3 is built from 12 residues. Here the CDR3 DNA reads TGCAGTGCTTCTCGACAGGATCAGCCCCAGCATTTT. Its translation is CSASRQDQPQHF.

This rearrangement joins TRBV14 to TRBJ1-2; D is unclear. V lost 1 base to trimming and J lost 5 bases, with 5 bases between them. Germline V gene sequence: CDR1 SGHDN, CDR2 FVKESK. This CDR3 comprises 12 residues. DNA for the CDR3: TGTGCCAGCAGCCAAGCAGAATATGGCTACACCTTC. Translated: CASSQAEYGYTF.

This clonotype has a count of ten or more. The chain recombines TRBV20-1 with TRBJ2-1; TRBD1 is a possible D gene (6 bases). The V gene's germline CDR1 is DFQATT and CDR2 SNEGSKA (reference sequence). The CDR3 has 14 amino acids. V dropped 3 bases and J dropped 0 bases, with 9 bases sitting between them. The CDR3, as DNA: TGCAGTGCTAGTACAGGGAGCTCCTACAATGAGCAGTTCTTC. Protein: CSASTGSSYNEQFF.

In its sample, this clonotype was seen many times. The chain combines TRBV7-9 with TRBJ1-1; no firm D call. Germline CDR1 is SEHNR and CDR2 is FQNEAQ (reference sequence). The germline V and J ends were trimmed by 10 bases and 0 bases, with 21 bases remaining between them. The CDR3 totals 16 residues. The CDR3 spells CATDSFPPELNTEAFF. DNA of the CDR3: TGTGCCACCGATTCGTTCCCCCCGGAGTTGAACACTGAAGCTTTCTTT.

This clonotype showed up many times. This CDR3 reads CASSNPDRVVYNEQFF. The DNA of the CDR3 is TGTGCCAGCAGCAACCCGGACAGGGTCGTCTACAATGAGCAGTTCTTC. The chain carries TRBV7-2 and TRBJ2-1; the match to TRBD1 covers 8 bases. The CDR3 contains 16 residues. The germline V gene encodes CDR1 SGHTA and CDR2 FQGNSA. V lost 5 bases and J lost 3; bases outside the gene matches: 9.

Many counts were recorded for this clonotype. As DNA, the CDR3 is TGTGCCAGCAGCTTAGAACTCCAGGGGTGGGAAAAACTGTTTTTT. Its translation is CASSLELQGWEKLFF. This chain uses TRBV11-2 with TRBJ1-4; a possible D gene is TRBD1 (6 bases). Trimming shortened V by 0 bases and J by 8 bases, and 13 bases separated the two germline ends. CDR1 is SGHAT, CDR2 FQNNGV, per germline. This CDR3 contains 15 residues.